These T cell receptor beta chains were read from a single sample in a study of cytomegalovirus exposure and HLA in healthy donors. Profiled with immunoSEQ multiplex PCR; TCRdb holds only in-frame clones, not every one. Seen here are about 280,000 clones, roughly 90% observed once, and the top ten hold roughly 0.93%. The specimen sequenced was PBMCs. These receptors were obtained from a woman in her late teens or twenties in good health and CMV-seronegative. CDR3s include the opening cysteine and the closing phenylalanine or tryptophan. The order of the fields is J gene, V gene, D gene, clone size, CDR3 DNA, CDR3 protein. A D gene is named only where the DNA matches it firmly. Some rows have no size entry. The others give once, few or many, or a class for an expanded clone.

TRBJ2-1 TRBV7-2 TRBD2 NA TGTGCCAGCAGAAAGACTAGCGCGAGGGACAATGAGCAGTTCTTC CASRKTSARDNEQFF
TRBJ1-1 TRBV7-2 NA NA TGTGCCAGCAGCTTACGGGGGAACACTGAAGCTTTCTTT CASSLRGNTEAFF
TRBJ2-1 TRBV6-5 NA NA TGTGCCAGCAGGACCGGGACATATGGTGAGCAGTTCTTC CASRTGTYGEQFF
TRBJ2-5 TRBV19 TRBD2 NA TGTGCCAGTAGTACCCCACTAGCGGGAGTGAAAGAGACCCAGTACTTC CASSTPLAGVKETQYF
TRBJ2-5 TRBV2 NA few TGTGCCAGCCGCGCTACAGTACAGGGAATTTTAGAGACCCAGTACTTC CASRATVQGILETQYF
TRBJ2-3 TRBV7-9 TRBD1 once TGTGCCAGCAGCGCGGGACAGGGGAAGAGTTCTTCATCCGATACGCAGTATTTT CASSAGQGKSSSSDTQYF
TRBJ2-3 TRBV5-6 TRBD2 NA TGTGCCAGCAGCTTGGCCGGACTAGCGGGAAGCACAGATACGCAGTATTTT CASSLAGLAGSTDTQYF
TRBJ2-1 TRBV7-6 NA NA TGTGCCAGCAGCCTCTTCTCCGCCGCCTCCCGAGGGAATGAGCAGTTCTTC CASSLFSAASRGNEQFF
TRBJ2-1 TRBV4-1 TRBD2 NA TGCGCCAGCAGCCAAGTAGACCTGGGGCTAGCGGCATACAATGAGCAGTTCTTC CASSQVDLGLAAYNEQFF
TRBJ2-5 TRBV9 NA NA TGTGCCAGCAGTGCACAAGGGGCTAGTCAAGAGACCCAGTACTTC CASSAQGASQETQYF
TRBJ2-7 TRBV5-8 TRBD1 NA TGTGCCAGCAGTTCCATGGGGACAGGGGAATCCTACGAGCAGTACTTC CASSSMGTGESYEQYF
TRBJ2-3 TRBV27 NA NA TGTGCCAGCAGTTTAGGCCAGGGAATCCCAGATACGCAGTATTTT CASSLGQGIPDTQYF
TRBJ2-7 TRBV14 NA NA TGTGCCAGCAGCCAAGGCAGTGGAGGGGAACGGCACGAGCAGTACTTC CASSQGSGGERHEQYF
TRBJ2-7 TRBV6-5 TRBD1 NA TGTGCCAGCAGTCCATCCACAGGGGGCCCCTACGAGCAGTACTTC CASSPSTGGPYEQYF
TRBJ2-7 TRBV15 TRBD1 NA TGTGCCACCAGCAGAGGCTGGAGGGACAGGGATAAGTACGAGCAGTACTTC CATSRGWRDRDKYEQYF
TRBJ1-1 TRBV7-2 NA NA TGTGCCAGCAGATTAGGGGGGCCCACTGAAGCTTTCTTT CASRLGGPTEAFF
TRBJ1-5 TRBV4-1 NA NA TGCGCCAGCAGCCATGGGGAGAGGGTAAAACAGCCCCAGCATTTT CASSHGERVKQPQHF
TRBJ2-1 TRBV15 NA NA TGTGCCACCAGCGCGCGTTACGAGGGTGAGCAGTTCTTC CATSARYEGEQFF
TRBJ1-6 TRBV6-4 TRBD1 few TGTGCCAGCAGTGACGGACAGGGGAGGTCACCCCTCCACTTT CASSDGQGRSPLHF
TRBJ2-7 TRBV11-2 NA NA TGTGCCAGCAGCTTAGATCATGCGAGCTACGAGCAGTACTTC CASSLDHASYEQYF
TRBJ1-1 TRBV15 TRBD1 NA TGTGCCACCAGCTCGGCCCCTGGACAGGGGAACACTGAAGCTTTCTTT CATSSAPGQGNTEAFF
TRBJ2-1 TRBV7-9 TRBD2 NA TGTGCCAGCAGCTTGCTAGCGGGAGGGCCTTACAATGAGCAGTTCTTC CASSLLAGGPYNEQFF